The 27 T cell receptor beta chains reported below all come from one sample, sequenced in a study of blood T cell repertoires in COVID-19. Profiled with immunoSEQ multiplex PCR; TCRdb holds only in-frame clones, not every one. The data show 140,000 or so clones, with around 81% seen just once and about 6.1% held by the top ten. The source material was PBMCs or T cells enriched from blood (not recorded which). All receptors come from a woman in her forties who had recovered from COVID-19.

In this sample, this clone turned up once. The chain recombines TRBV19 with TRBJ1-1, with no clear D. CDR3 size: 14 residues. The V gene lost 3 bases and the J gene lost 4 bases, with 12 bases spanning the gap. Germline values: CDR1 LNHDA, CDR2 SQIVND (reference sequence). This CDR3 reads CASSIREASTEAFF. The CDR3 nucleotides are TGTGCCAGTAGTATCCGGGAAGCGAGCACTGAAGCTTTCTTT. Full variable domain (rest looked up from reference TRBV19 and TRBJ1-1): DGGITQSPKYLFRKEGQNVTLSCEQNLNHDAMYWYRQDPGQGLRLIYYSQIVNDFQKGDIAEGYSVSREKKESFPLTVTSAQKNPTAFYLCASSIREASTEAFFGQGTRLTVV.

The chain combines TRBV30 with TRBJ2-7; the D gene is possibly TRBD1 (6 bases). CDR1 GTSNPN and CDR2 SVGIG come from the germline V gene (reference sequence). V lost 5 bases to trimming and J lost 3 bases, with 14 bases between them. This CDR3 region has 13 residues. The CDR3 here is CAWSRDTNYEQYF. The CDR3 DNA follows: TGTGCCTGGTCCCGGGACACAAACTACGAGCAGTACTTC.

V gene TRBV6-5 combines with J gene TRBJ2-7; maybe TRBD1 (5 bases). Trimming took off 9 bases at V and 6 bases at J, with 12 bases between the two ends. Germline loops: CDR1 MNHEY, CDR2 SVGAGI. The CDR3 sequence is 11 residues long. The CDR3 loop is CASSTVSEQYF. CDR3 sequence (DNA): TGTGCCAGTTCGACAGTTTCCGAGCAGTACTTC.

The J gene is TRBJ2-1, the V gene TRBV7-9; 10 bases line up with TRBD2. Germline CDR1 is SEHNR and CDR2 is FQNEAQ (reference sequence). The length of the CDR3 is 15 residues. The junction had 4 bases not matched to a gene; V was cut back by 4 bases and J by 4 bases. The CDR3 reads CASSYSSGGYNEQFF. CDR3 nucleotide sequence: TGTGCCAGCAGCTATTCTAGCGGGGGATACAATGAGCAGTTCTTC.

This clone was recorded once. The V and J genes are TRBV3-1 (or the pseudogene TRBV3-2) and TRBJ1-1; TRBD1 matches at 8 bases. The CDR3 consists of 16 residues. Germline CDR1 is LGHDT and CDR2 is YNNKEL (reference sequence). The trim removed 1 base at V and 0 bases at J, leaving 4 bases unmatched. The CDR3 DNA is TGTGCCAGCAGCCAAGGCGGGACAGGCCTGAACACTGAAGCTTTCTTT. It codes for CASSQGGTGLNTEAFF.

This chain uses TRBV10-3 with TRBJ2-2, with a weak D call TRBD2 (7 bases). CDR3 length equals 15 residues. V was clipped by 4 bases and J by 6 bases, with 15 bases between them. Germline V gene sequence: CDR1 ENHRY, CDR2 SYGVKD. Written as DNA, the CDR3 is TGTGCCATCAGTGCGGGGGGCGGACAACCCGGGGAGCTGTTTTTT. Protein sequence: CAISAGGGQPGELFF.

This clone was seen only once. V usage is TRBV4-1 and J usage is TRBJ1-3; D is uncertain. V lost 1 base to trimming and J lost 4 bases, with 5 bases between them. CDR1 and CDR2 from the germline V gene are MGHRA and YSYEKL. The CDR3 length is 13 residues. CDR3: CASSQVLGNTIYF. The CDR3 DNA is TGCGCCAGCAGCCAAGTCTTGGGAAACACCATATATTTT.

This chain uses TRBV30 with TRBJ2-7; 8 nucleotides line up with TRBD1. Germline V gene data show CDR1 as GTSNPN and CDR2 as SVGIG (reference sequence). The CDR3 is made up of 12 amino acids. V lost 5 bases to trimming and J lost 4 bases; unmatched junction nucleotides: 4. The CDR3 DNA is TGTGCCTGGGGCAGGGGGCGGTACGAGCAGTACTTC. Translated: CAWGRGRYEQYF.

The chain uses TRBV18 and TRBJ1-1; D remains ambiguous. Per the germline V gene, CDR1 is KGHSH and CDR2 is LQKENI. This CDR3 has 13 amino acids. The V gene lost 5 bases and the J gene lost 2 bases, with 9 bases spanning the gap. The CDR3 spells CASSVTQNTEAFF. The CDR3, as DNA: TGTGCCAGCTCAGTGACACAAAACACTGAAGCTTTCTTT.

V and J are TRBV7-9 and TRBJ1-4; 10 positions match TRBD1. Germline V gene sequence: CDR1 SEHNR, CDR2 FQNEAQ (reference sequence). This CDR3 comprises 14 residues. V trimming: 5 bases; J trimming: 5 bases; junction bases outside the gene matches: 2. The CDR3 protein is CASSPGQGNEKLFF. DNA for the CDR3: TGTGCCAGCAGCCCGGGACAGGGGAATGAAAAACTGTTTTTT.

The rearrangement links TRBV5-8 to TRBJ2-3; TRBD2 aligns across 12 bases. The CDR3 has 18 amino acids. Losses at the gene ends were 0 bases for V and 2 bases for J; bases not matched to a gene: 7. Germline V gene sequence: CDR1 SGHTS, CDR2 YDEGEE. This CDR3 is CASSLGTSGRTLTDTQYF. CDR3 nucleotides: TGTGCCAGCAGCTTGGGCACTAGCGGGAGGACTCTCACAGATACGCAGTATTTT.

The chain employs TRBV19 and TRBJ2-4, with 14 bases fitting TRBD2. Germline V gene data show CDR1 as LNHDA and CDR2 as SQIVND (reference sequence). Trimming at V came to 1 base and at J to 3 bases, leaving 11 bases not matched to a gene. The CDR3 consists of 20 residues. The CDR3 DNA reads TGTGCCAGTAGTATAGTGGCGACTAGCGGGGGGGGAAGAAGCAAAAACATTCAGTACTTC. Residues: CASSIVATSGGGRSKNIQYF.

This rearrangement joins TRBV9 to TRBJ1-3; D not resolved. Germline V CDR1 and CDR2: SGDLS, YYNGEE. This CDR3 has 14 residues. V was shortened by 0 bases and J by 0 bases, with 4 bases between the two germline ends. The CDR3 is CASSVDSSGNTIYF. The CDR3 DNA follows: TGTGCCAGCAGCGTAGACAGCTCTGGAAACACCATATATTTT.

The CDR3 reads CASSTIRDRGYEQYF. The CDR3 nucleotides are TGTGCCAGTAGTACGATCCGGGACAGGGGCTACGAGCAGTACTTC. The chain carries TRBV19 and TRBJ2-7; 10 bases line up with TRBD1. This CDR3 spans 15 amino acids. V gave up 4 bases and J gave up 3 bases; unmatched junction bases: 6. The germline CDR1 and CDR2 sequences are LNHDA and SQIVND (reference sequence).

V usage is TRBV4-1 and J usage is TRBJ2-5, with D hard to call. The CDR3 loop spans 13 amino acids. V lost 1 base, J lost 5 bases, and 8 bases lay in between. CDR1 is MGHRA and CDR2 is YSYEKL in the germline V gene. The CDR3 here is CASSQALQETQYF. The CDR3 DNA is TGCGCCAGCAGCCAAGCGCTCCAGGAGACCCAGTACTTC.

The V gene is TRBV5-1, the J gene TRBJ2-7; perhaps TRBD1 as D (6 bases). The CDR3 runs to 14 residues. Germline V gives CDR1 SGHRS, CDR2 YFSETQ. The germline V and J ends were trimmed by 4 bases and 6 bases, with 17 bases remaining between them. The DNA of the CDR3 is TGCGCCAGCAGCCTTCGACAGGACGGAGGCGAGCAGTACTTC. Its translation is CASSLRQDGGEQYF.

The chain employs TRBV5-4 and TRBJ2-5, with 7 bases identical to TRBD2. This CDR3 is 16 amino acids long. Unmatched junction bases numbered 9, after V lost 4 bases and J lost 0 bases. Germline-derived CDR1 and CDR2 are SGHNT and YYREEE (reference sequence). The CDR3 sequence is CASSIGAGTYQETQYF. The DNA for the CDR3 is TGTGCCAGCAGCATCGGAGCGGGGACGTACCAAGAGACCCAGTACTTC.

The chain employs TRBV13 and TRBJ2-2, with D possibly TRBD2 on 5 matching bases. Germline CDR1 is PRHDT and CDR2 is FYEKMQ (reference sequence). V was cut by 5 bases and J by 3 bases, with 7 bases left in between. The CDR3 has 13 amino acids. CDR3 in DNA: TGTGCCAGCAGCCCGGGGTACACCGGGGAGCTGTTTTTT. Its translation is CASSPGYTGELFF.

V is TRBV20-1 and J is TRBJ1-1; no clear D. Germline V CDR1 and CDR2: DFQATT, SNEGSKA (reference sequence). The CDR3 is 15 amino acids. V was shortened by 3 bases and J by 0 bases, with 14 bases between the two germline ends. CDR3 DNA: TGCAGTGCTAGTTCCTGGGCCTTCATGAACACTGAAGCTTTCTTT. This translates into CSASSWAFMNTEAFF.

The J gene is TRBJ1-6, the V gene TRBV5-6, with D hard to call. Germline CDR1 reads SGHDT; CDR2 reads YYEEEE. CDR3 length equals 16 residues. The V end was cut by 4 bases, the J end by 6 bases, with 17 bases between. DNA of the CDR3: TGTGCCAGCAGCCATTTTGGGAGGTTATCTAATTCACCCCTCCACTTT. Translating it yields CASSHFGRLSNSPLHF.

The chain has TRBV5-5 and TRBJ1-5, with no clear D. Germline V CDR1 and CDR2: SGHKS, YYEKEE (reference sequence). V dropped 1 base and J dropped 5 bases, with 7 bases sitting between them. The CDR3 has 13 residues. The CDR3: CASSLFEDQPQHF. The DNA of the CDR3 is TGTGCCAGCAGCTTGTTTGAGGATCAGCCCCAGCATTTT.

The chain combines TRBV6-1 with TRBJ1-5; possible D gene TRBD1, 5 bases. The ends were cut back, 0 bases at V and 7 bases at J, with 10 bases in the middle. CDR3 length: 14 residues. Germline V gives CDR1 MNHNS, CDR2 SASEGT. CDR3 sequence: CASSEATVRQPQHF. The CDR3 region has the DNA TGTGCCAGCAGTGAAGCGACAGTCAGGCAGCCCCAGCATTTT.

This clone was counted many times. The V gene is TRBV2, the J gene TRBJ2-1, with TRBD2 identical over 10 bases. There are 15 residues in the CDR3. Trimming took 3 bases from V and 7 from J; bases not matched to a gene: 6. Germline-derived CDR1 and CDR2 are SNHLY and FYNNEI. The CDR3 DNA sequence: TGTGCCAGCAGTGATTTCGGACTAGCGGATAATGAGCAGTTCTTC. Protein sequence: CASSDFGLADNEQFF.

V and J are TRBV29-1 and TRBJ2-1, with TRBD2 matching 15 bases. From germline, CDR1 is SQVTM and CDR2 ANQGSEA. The CDR3 consists of 17 residues. The trim removed 4 bases at V and 6 bases at J, leaving 10 bases unmatched. As DNA, the CDR3 is TGCAGCGTTGTGGGGACTAGCGGGGGGACGTGGAGCAATGAGCAGTTCTTC. This translates into CSVVGTSGGTWSNEQFF.

The CDR3 protein is CASSPGTGGNYSPLHF. CDR3 sequence (DNA): TGTGCCAGCAGCCCTGGGACAGGGGGCAACTATTCACCCCTCCACTTT. The chain uses TRBV14 and TRBJ1-6, with TRBD1 matching 12 bases. Germline V CDR1 and CDR2: SGHDN, FVKESK. There are 16 residues in the CDR3. Germline trimming cut 4 bases from V and 8 bases from J; bases unmatched to any gene: 6.

This clone came up once. Other nucleotide sequences from this sample produce the same CDR3. The chain uses TRBV18 and TRBJ1-5; 7 bases fit TRBD1. V was pared by 3 bases and J by 4 bases, with 0 bases of the junction left unmatched. CDR1 and CDR2 (germline): KGHSH, LQKENI. The CDR3 length is 13 residues. CDR3 sequence reads: CASSPGQNQPQHF. The CDR3 coding sequence is TGTGCCAGCTCACCGGGACAGAATCAGCCCCAGCATTTT.

The gene calls are TRBV2 and TRBJ1-2, with D possibly TRBD1 on 5 matching bases. Trimming took off 5 bases at V and 0 bases at J, with 10 bases between the two ends. Germline V CDR1 and CDR2: SNHLY, FYNNEI. The CDR3 extends over 14 amino acids. CDR3 sequence: CASSRQKPNYGYTF. CDR3 DNA: TGTGCCAGCAGTAGACAGAAGCCTAACTATGGCTACACCTTC.